One and the same sample provided the 8 T cell receptor beta chains below, sequenced in a study of shared clonotypes between healthy human individuals. Some clones are missing from TCRdb's copy, which holds only in-frame ones; the method was immunoSEQ multiplex PCR. The table records fewer than 700,000 clones, 85% to 95% of them present only once. It was CD45RO-negative cells, positively selected for CCR7, that made up naive CD8 cells, with terminally differentiated effector memory CD45RA+ cells excluded. Source material: naive CD8+ T cells sorted from blood. These receptors came from a woman in her 30s in good health.

V and J are TRBV27 and TRBJ2-7; a weak D match, TRBD2 (5 bases). V was cut by 3 bases and J by 5 bases, with 20 bases left in between. Germline CDR1 and CDR2: MNHEY and SMNVEV (reference sequence). There are 16 residues in the CDR3. The CDR3 here is CASSFIDRRGTHEQYF. In DNA, the CDR3 is TGTGCCAGCAGTTTTATCGATCGACGGGGTACGCACGAGCAGTACTTC.

The chain has TRBV28 and TRBJ1-4; D gene unclear. The germline CDR1 and CDR2 sequences are MDHEN and SYDVKM. The CDR3 consists of 14 residues. CDR3 residues: CASRGIATNEKLFF. CDR3 DNA: TGTGCATCTCGAGGGATTGCAACTAATGAAAAACTGTTTTTT.

The V gene is TRBV28, the J gene TRBJ2-2; D is unresolved. Germline CDR1 MDHEN, CDR2 SYDVKM. The CDR3 is made up of 16 amino acids. V lost 3 bases and J lost 0, with 11 bases in between. In nucleotides, the CDR3 is TGTGCCAGCAGTTTCTTAGAACCCGCGAACACCGGGGAGCTGTTTTTT. It codes for CASSFLEPANTGELFF.

The rearrangement uses TRBV5-1 and TRBJ1-3; no definite D call. Germline V gene sequence: CDR1 SGHRS, CDR2 YFSETQ. Trimming left V 0 bases short and J 1 base short, with 11 bases between. The CDR3 runs to 16 residues. CDR3 nucleotides: TGCGCCAGCAGCTTGGCCCCTCACGGATCTGGAAACACCATATATTTT. Its protein is CASSLAPHGSGNTIYF.

The chain carries TRBV5-1 and TRBJ2-5, with 9 bases matching TRBD2. The V gene's germline CDR1 is SGHRS and CDR2 YFSETQ. The trim removed 0 bases at V and 3 bases at J, leaving 6 bases unmatched. CDR3 length: 16 amino acids. The CDR3 protein is CASSLAAGGSEETQYF. The CDR3 coding sequence is TGCGCCAGCAGCTTGGCGGCGGGAGGGTCTGAAGAGACCCAGTACTTC.

The rearrangement uses TRBV27 and TRBJ2-7; 7 bases are shared with TRBD1. The CDR3 has 14 residues. The V gene end was trimmed by 3 bases and the J gene end by 0 bases; junction bases not matched to a gene: 2. Per germline, CDR1 MNHEY and CDR2 SMNVEV (reference sequence). CDR3 region: CASSFRGFSYEQYF. DNA for the CDR3: TGTGCCAGCAGTTTCAGGGGGTTCTCCTACGAGCAGTACTTC.

This clone was observed once. The V gene is TRBV27, the J gene TRBJ2-7; either TRBD1 or TRBD2 may supply D (5 bases each). This CDR3 region has 14 residues. Germline V CDR1 and CDR2: MNHEY, SMNVEV (reference sequence). The V end was cut by 2 bases, the J end by 4 bases, with 12 bases between. The CDR3, as DNA: TGTGCCAGCAGTTTAAGAGGGGCGCTATACGAGCAGTACTTC. It is translated as CASSLRGALYEQYF.

The chain combines TRBV28 with TRBJ2-7; 10 bases match TRBD2. The germline V gene encodes CDR1 MDHEN and CDR2 SYDVKM. The CDR3 runs 17 residues. V lost 5 bases to trimming and J lost 2 bases; unmatched junction nucleotides: 12. Written as DNA, the CDR3 is TGTGCCAGCAGTCCCCTCAGCGGGAGGGCCTTCCCCTACGAGCAGTACTTC. It is translated as CASSPLSGRAFPYEQYF.